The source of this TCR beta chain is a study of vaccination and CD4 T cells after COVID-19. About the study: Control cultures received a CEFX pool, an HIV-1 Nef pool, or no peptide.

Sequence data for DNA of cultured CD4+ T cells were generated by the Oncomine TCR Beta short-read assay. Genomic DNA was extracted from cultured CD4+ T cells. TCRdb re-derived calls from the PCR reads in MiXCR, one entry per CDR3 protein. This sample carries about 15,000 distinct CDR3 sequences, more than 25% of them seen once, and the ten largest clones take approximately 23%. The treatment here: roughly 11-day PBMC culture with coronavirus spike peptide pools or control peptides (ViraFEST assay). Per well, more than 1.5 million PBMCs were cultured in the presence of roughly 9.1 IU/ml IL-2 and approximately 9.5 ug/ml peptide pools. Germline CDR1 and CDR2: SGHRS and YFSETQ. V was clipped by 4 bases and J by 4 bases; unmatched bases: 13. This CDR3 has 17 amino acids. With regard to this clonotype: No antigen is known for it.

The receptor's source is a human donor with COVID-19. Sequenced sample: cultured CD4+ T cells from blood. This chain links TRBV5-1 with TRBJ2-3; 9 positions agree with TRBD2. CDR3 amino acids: CASSPLLGGGAPDTQYF. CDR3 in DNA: TGCGCCAGCAGCCCGCTGCTGGGCGGGGGGGCCCCAGATACGCAGTATTTT. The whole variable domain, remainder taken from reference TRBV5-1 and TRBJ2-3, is KAGVTQTPRYLIKTRGQQVTLSCSPISGHRSVSWYQQTPGQGLQFLFEYFSETQRNKGNFPGRFSGRQFSNSRSEMNVSTLELGDSALYLCASSPLLGGGAPDTQYFGPGTRLTVL.